What follows are 9 T cell receptor beta chains derived from one specimen sequenced in a study of breast tumors, draining lymph nodes, adjacent tissues. TCRdb recomputed calls from the multiplex PCR reads with MiXCR, one row per CDR3 protein. The sample includes about 220,000 distinct CDR3 sequences, under 40% of them seen just once. Breast cancer patients provided tissue from their axillary draining lymph nodes. The sample taken for sequencing was axillary lymph node tissue. These receptors were taken from a female donor with breast cancer. Some clones in this sample may be carry-over from other donors' samples.

This clonotype was observed a few times. A much larger clone lies one base from this, so it may be a read error. V and J are TRBV11-2 and TRBJ2-7, with D perhaps assigned TRBD1 or TRBD2 (5 bases each). The CDR3 consists of 15 residues. Trimming pared 0 bases from V and 5 bases from J, leaving 14 bases between. Germline CDR1 reads SGHAT; CDR2 reads FQNNGV. CDR3 bases: TGTGCCAGCAGCTTAGACGGTGGGACGGCCCACGAGCAGTACTTC. It encodes CASSLDGGTAHEQYF. Looking up the rest from reference TRBV11-2 and TRBJ2-7 gives the full variable domain: EAGVAQSPRYKIIEKRQSVAFWCNPISGHATLYWYQQILGQGPKLLIQFQNNGVVDDSQLPKDRFSAERLKGVDSTLKIQPAKLEDSAVYLCASSLDGGTAHEQYFGPGTRLTVT.

V and J are TRBV2 and TRBJ1-2; D uncertain. The V gene's germline CDR1 is SNHLY and CDR2 FYNNEI. V gave up 9 bases and J gave up 7 bases, with 12 bases separating them. The length of the CDR3 is 11 residues. CDR3 DNA sequence: TGTGCCAGGACCGGGCTGGGTGGCTACACCTTC. Residues: CARTGLGGYTF. The complete variable domain, with remaining parts taken from reference TRBV2 and TRBJ1-2, reads EPEVTQTPSHQVTQMGQEVILRCVPISNHLYFYWYRQILGQKVEFLVSFYNNEISEKSEIFDDQFSVERPDGSNFTLKIRSTKLEDSAMYFCARTGLGGYTFGSGTRLTVV.

The chain couples TRBV5-4 to TRBJ1-6, with a tentative D call TRBD1 (5 bases). The V and J ends lost 3 bases and 5 bases respectively, with 18 bases between them. The CDR3 consists of 17 residues. Germline V lookup: CDR1 SGHNT, CDR2 YYREEE (reference sequence). CDR3 loop: CASSSGTQLSHNSPLHF. For the CDR3, the DNA is TGTGCCAGCAGCTCCGGGACTCAACTCTCTCATAATTCACCCCTCCACTTT.

This clonotype was detected many times. Its ends do not fully match the called genes, so a read error is possible. V and J are TRBV5-5 and TRBJ2-1; 8 bases match TRBD2. Germline values: CDR1 SGHKS, CDR2 YYEKEE (reference sequence). The CDR3 runs 13 residues. The CDR3 spells CASTNSGNKEQFF. The CDR3 region has the DNA TGTGCCAGCACCAATAGCGGGAACAAGGAGCAGTTCTTC.

The chain couples TRBV6-6 to TRBJ2-1, with TRBD2 identical over 10 bases. The germline V gene has CDR1 MNHNY and CDR2 SVGAGI (reference sequence). V dropped 5 bases and J dropped 8; count of bases not matched to a gene: 12. This CDR3 comprises 16 residues. CDR3 nucleotides: TGTGCCAGCAGTACCCAAGGAGCGGGAGGGCCAGATGAGCAGTTCTTC. It codes for CASSTQGAGGPDEQFF.

This clonotype was counted only a few times. The rearrangement uses TRBV20-1 and TRBJ1-1; TRBD1 matches at 9 bases. The CDR3 has 13 amino acids. The V and J ends lost 3 bases and 3 bases, in that order; junction bases with no gene match: 2. Germline V gene data show CDR1 as DFQATT and CDR2 as SNEGSKA (reference sequence). The CDR3 DNA reads as TGCAGTGCTAGTAGGGACAGGGACACTGAAGCTTTCTTT. Protein sequence: CSASRDRDTEAFF.

This rearrangement joins TRBV3-1 to TRBJ2-3, with TRBD2 matching 12 bases. V dropped 1 base and J dropped 2; count of bases not matched to a gene: 7. The CDR3 extends over 18 amino acids. Germline assignment: CDR1 LGHDT and CDR2 YNNKEL (reference sequence). The CDR3 loop reads CASSQATSGGFFTDTQYF. CDR3 nucleotides: TGTGCCAGCAGCCAAGCGACTAGCGGGGGTTTTTTCACAGATACGCAGTATTTT.

At least ten counts were recorded for this clonotype. The genes are TRBV20-1 and TRBJ1-2; D perhaps matches TRBD1 (6 bases). Germline-derived CDR1 and CDR2 are DFQATT and SNEGSKA (reference sequence). The V gene lost 0 bases and the J gene lost 8 bases, with 7 bases spanning the gap. The CDR3 consists of 11 residues. The CDR3 loop reads CSARERGGYTF. CDR3 nucleotide sequence: TGCAGTGCTAGAGAAAGGGGGGGCTACACCTTC.

Comment on this clonotype: It may be a read error: a sequence one base away is much more abundant. V and J are TRBV5-6 and TRBJ2-7; 14 positions agree with TRBD2. CDR1 and CDR2 (germline): SGHDT, YYEEEE. This CDR3 has 16 residues. The CDR3, as DNA: TGTACCAGCAGCGCCGGGACTAGCGGGGGACTCTACGAGCAGTACTTC. Its translation is CTSSAGTSGGLYEQYF.